A single sample gave rise to the 32 T cell receptor beta chains below, sequenced in a study of T cells in tumors and immune-related adverse events. The data were produced by immunoSEQ multiplex PCR, yet TCRdb's version contains in-frame clones alone and is incomplete. The data contain around 2,500 clones, 80% to 90% of them singletons. This specimen consisted of tumor tissue, obtained from a patient treated with anti-PD-1 therapy. These receptor sequences come from a female donor with metastatic renal cell carcinoma.

The V call is TRBV4-3, the J call TRBJ2-7; 8 bases map to TRBD2. This CDR3 spans 17 amino acids. Germline CDR1 reads LGHNA; CDR2 reads YSLEER. V lost 2 bases to trimming and J lost 4 bases; unmatched junction nucleotides: 13. CDR3 sequence (DNA): TGCGCCAGCAGCCAAAATGTGCGGGGGGAGGTGGGATACGAGCAGTACTTC. The encoded protein is CASSQNVRGEVGYEQYF.

This sequence joins TRBV5-1 and TRBJ2-2; D tentatively fits TRBD1 or TRBD2 (5 bases each). Germline CDR1 reads SGHRS; CDR2 reads YFSETQ. The CDR3 is 14 residues long. V lost 4 bases and J lost 4, with 11 bases in between. The CDR3 here is CASSGGGITGELFF. The CDR3 DNA sequence: TGCGCCAGCAGCGGGGGTGGGATCACCGGGGAGCTGTTTTTT.

The V gene is TRBV6-4, the J gene TRBJ1-1; 11 bases align to TRBD1. The CDR3 is 15 residues long. V lost 4 bases, J lost 6 bases, and 7 bases stayed unmatched. The germline V gene has CDR1 MRHNA and CDR2 SNTAGT. The chain's CDR3 is CASSAQGTGGAEAFF. The CDR3 DNA is TGTGCCAGCAGTGCCCAAGGGACAGGGGGAGCTGAAGCTTTCTTT.

The chain uses TRBV7-2 and TRBJ1-6, with D unresolved. Trimming stripped 5 bases from V and 4 bases from J, with 3 bases between. Germline CDR1 is SGHTA and CDR2 is FQGNSA. The CDR3 covers 12 residues. CDR3 bases: TGTGCCAGCAGCCAATATAATTCACCCCTCCACTTT. This translates into CASSQYNSPLHF. The complete variable domain, with remaining parts taken from reference TRBV7-2 and TRBJ1-6, reads GAGVSQSPSNKVTEKGKDVELRCDPISGHTALYWYRQSLGQGLEFLIYFQGNSAPDKSGLPSDRFSAERTGGSVSTLTIQRTQQEDSAVYLCASSQYNSPLHFGNGTRLTVT.

This rearrangement joins TRBV20-1 to TRBJ2-2; D may correspond to TRBD1 or TRBD2 (5 bases each). V lost 6 bases and J lost 6, with 8 bases in between. Germline loops: CDR1 DFQATT, CDR2 SNEGSKA (reference sequence). CDR3 length: 11 amino acids. CDR3 region: CSAGRAGELFF. The DNA for the CDR3 is TGCAGTGCGGGACGAGCCGGGGAGCTGTTTTTT.

The chain couples TRBV18 to TRBJ1-1; tentatively, D is TRBD1 (5 bases). This CDR3 contains 14 residues. The germline V gene encodes CDR1 KGHSH and CDR2 LQKENI. The V end lost 3 bases, the J end lost 1 base, and 9 bases lay between the germline ends. The CDR3 region is CASSPAGTNTEAFF. The CDR3 nucleotides are TGTGCCAGCTCACCGGCAGGGACGAACACTGAAGCTTTCTTT.

V usage is TRBV10-2 and J usage is TRBJ2-7; 11 bases map to TRBD2. CDR1 is WSHSY and CDR2 is SAAADI in the germline V gene. The CDR3 has 15 amino acids. The trim removed 2 bases at V and 1 base at J, leaving 1 base unmatched. The chain's CDR3 is CASSEGLAGSYEQYF. CDR3 DNA sequence: TGCGCCAGCAGTGAGGGACTAGCGGGTTCCTACGAGCAGTACTTC.

V usage is TRBV5-1 and J usage is TRBJ2-3; 11 bases align to TRBD2. The CDR3 is made up of 16 amino acids. In germline, CDR1 is SGHRS, CDR2 YFSETQ. V lost 4 bases and J lost 0; bases outside the gene matches: 4. The CDR3 DNA is TGCGCCAGCAGCCTAAGGACTAGCGGGAGCACAGATACGCAGTATTTT. Translation: CASSLRTSGSTDTQYF.

The chain combines TRBV6-5 with TRBJ1-2, with TRBD1 as a possible D gene (5 bases). CDR1 and CDR2 (germline): MNHEY, SVGAGI. V gave up 0 bases and J gave up 2 bases, with 13 bases separating them. The CDR3 has 16 residues. Written as DNA, the CDR3 is TGTGCCAGCAGTTACTCGGGGTCAGGGAAGAACTATGGCTACACCTTC. This translates into CASSYSGSGKNYGYTF.

The chain combines TRBV5-4 with TRBJ1-2, with D maybe TRBD1 (6 bases). The CDR3 spans 14 residues. Trimming took off 2 bases at V and 2 bases at J, with 10 bases between the two ends. CDR1 is SGHNT, CDR2 YYREEE, per germline (reference sequence). This CDR3 reads CASSFRGANYGYTF. The CDR3 DNA is TGTGCCAGCAGCTTTCGGGGGGCGAACTATGGCTACACCTTC.

This clone occurred a few times. The J gene is TRBJ1-1, the V gene TRBV19, with D possibly TRBD1 on 5 matching bases. The germline gives CDR1 LNHDA, CDR2 SQIVND (reference sequence). The V end was cut by 1 base, the J end by 5 bases, with 17 bases between. CDR3 length: 16 amino acids. CDR3 residues: CASSIGTGWGRTEAFF. The CDR3 region has the DNA TGTGCCAGTAGTATAGGAACCGGGTGGGGGAGAACTGAAGCTTTCTTT. Full variable domain (missing parts from reference TRBV19 and TRBJ1-1): DGGITQSPKYLFRKEGQNVTLSCEQNLNHDAMYWYRQDPGQGLRLIYYSQIVNDFQKGDIAEGYSVSREKKESFPLTVTSAQKNPTAFYLCASSIGTGWGRTEAFFGQGTRLTVV.

The rearrangement uses TRBV30 and TRBJ2-1, with a possible D match to TRBD2 (6 bases). Trimming removed 0 bases at V and 6 bases at J, with 12 bases between. The CDR3 has 14 amino acids. The V gene's germline CDR1 is GTSNPN and CDR2 SVGIG (reference sequence). In DNA form, the CDR3 reads TGTGCCTGGAGTGTGGGACTCACTCTCAATGAGCAGTTCTTC. This gives the protein CAWSVGLTLNEQFF.

The V and J genes are TRBV30 and TRBJ2-7, with D unresolved. The CDR3 contains 14 residues. Germline V gives CDR1 GTSNPN, CDR2 SVGIG (reference sequence). V was shortened by 0 bases and J by 3 bases, with 12 bases between the two germline ends. The CDR3 DNA reads as TGTGCCTGGAGTGTAGTTGTCAACAGCTACGAGCAGTACTTC. It specifies CAWSVVVNSYEQYF.

This clone has just a few counts. This sequence joins TRBV27 and TRBJ1-5; D not certain. Germline V gives CDR1 MNHEY, CDR2 SMNVEV (reference sequence). Trimming stripped 6 bases from V and 7 bases from J, with 10 bases between. The CDR3 loop spans 12 amino acids. CDR3 amino acids: CASSPLGQPQHF. The CDR3 bases are TGTGCCAGCAGCCCCCTCGGGCAGCCCCAGCATTTT.

The CDR3 sequence is CASSQVRGLGNTIYF. CDR3 coding DNA: TGCGCCAGCAGCCAAGTCCGTGGTCTCGGAAACACCATATATTTT. V and J are TRBV4-3 and TRBJ1-3; unclear D gene. The CDR3 is 15 residues long. Deletions cut 1 base from V and 4 bases from J, with 11 bases between. The germline CDR1 and CDR2 sequences are LGHNA and YSLEER.

The chain has TRBV7-9 and TRBJ1-2; 9 nucleotides agree with TRBD1. CDR3 length: 12 amino acids. Trimming took 4 bases from V and 11 from J; bases not matched to a gene: 5. Germline V lookup: CDR1 SEHNR, CDR2 FQNEAQ (reference sequence). The CDR3 spells CASSYGQGRYTF. Written as DNA, the CDR3 is TGTGCCAGCAGCTATGGACAGGGGAGATACACCTTC.

V gene TRBV4-2 combines with J gene TRBJ2-1; 7 bases line up with TRBD2. Germline-derived CDR1 and CDR2 are LGHNA and YNFKEQ. The CDR3 covers 17 residues. Trimming at V came to 3 bases and at J to 0 bases, leaving 8 bases not matched to a gene. The CDR3 DNA reads as TGTGCCAGCAGCCATGCAGGGTCGGGGGGCTCCTACAATGAGCAGTTCTTC. Translating it yields CASSHAGSGGSYNEQFF.

The chain has TRBV9 and TRBJ2-2, with D possibly being TRBD2 (5 bases). The CDR3 loop spans 17 amino acids. Germline CDR1 reads SGDLS; CDR2 reads YYNGEE. Trimming pared 0 bases from V and 1 base from J, leaving 13 bases between. The CDR3: CASSVGKAARNTGELFF. In DNA form, the CDR3 reads TGTGCCAGCAGCGTAGGAAAAGCGGCTCGGAACACCGGGGAGCTGTTTTTT.

V usage is TRBV5-4 and J usage is TRBJ2-5, with 14 nucleotides matching TRBD2. This CDR3 region has 16 residues. From germline, CDR1 is SGHNT and CDR2 YYREEE (reference sequence). J gave up 4 bases and V 4 bases, and 6 bases lay outside the gene matches. CDR3 region: CASSPGTSGSRETQYF. The CDR3 nucleotides are TGTGCCAGCAGCCCGGGGACTAGCGGGAGTAGAGAGACCCAGTACTTC.

This chain connects TRBV7-9 to TRBJ2-5, with D maybe TRBD2 (6 bases). Germline values: CDR1 SEHNR, CDR2 FQNEAQ (reference sequence). V dropped 1 base and J dropped 1 base, with 13 bases sitting between them. This CDR3 contains 16 residues. The CDR3 bases are TGTGCCAGCAGCTTAGGGGCCGGGGGTTTCCAAGAGACCCAGTACTTC. Translation: CASSLGAGGFQETQYF.

This clone was recorded once. The V gene is TRBV28, the J gene TRBJ2-1, with D possibly TRBD2 on 6 matching bases. V was trimmed by 6 bases and J by 1 base, leaving 19 bases between them. The V gene's germline CDR1 is MDHEN and CDR2 SYDVKM. CDR3 length: 17 amino acids. The CDR3 region is CASRPQEGQRSYNEQFF. The DNA for the CDR3 is TGTGCCAGCAGACCCCAGGAGGGCCAACGATCCTACAATGAGCAGTTCTTC. The whole variable domain, filled in from reference TRBV28 and TRBJ2-1, reads DVKVTQSSRYLVKRTGEKVFLECVQDMDHENMFWYRQDPGLGLRLIYFSYDVKMKEKGDIPEGYSVSREKKERFSLILESASTNQTSMYLCASRPQEGQRSYNEQFFGPGTRLTVL.

The chain has TRBV11-1 and TRBJ1-4, with D possibly matching TRBD1 (6 bases). Trimming left V 3 bases short and J 5 bases short, with 16 bases between. The CDR3 loop spans 16 amino acids. Germline V gives CDR1 SGHAT, CDR2 FQDESV (reference sequence). The CDR3 bases are TGTGCCAGCAGCTTTTATAGGGGGGCGAAGAATGAAAAACTGTTTTTT. As protein: CASSFYRGAKNEKLFF.

This clone was observed a few times. The rearrangement joins TRBV29-1 to TRBJ2-3; 10 bases are shared with TRBD2. The germline V gene has CDR1 SQVTM and CDR2 ANQGSEA. V gave up 7 bases and J gave up 2 bases; unmatched junction bases: 3. This CDR3 has 13 amino acids. The CDR3 DNA follows: TGCAGCGCTACTAGCGGGACCACAGATACGCAGTATTTT. This sequence encodes CSATSGTTDTQYF.

The chain joins TRBV11-2 to TRBJ2-5, with a possible D match to TRBD1 (7 bases). The CDR3 is 13 amino acids. CDR1 and CDR2 from the germline V gene are SGHAT and FQNNGV. V was clipped by 5 bases and J by 5 bases, with 12 bases between them. CDR3 in DNA: TGTGCCAGCAGCCAAGGAGGGGGCGAGACCCAGTACTTC. It yields the protein CASSQGGGETQYF.

This clone was observed a few times. The chain joins TRBV19 to TRBJ1-1; 7 bases are shared with TRBD1. The CDR3 extends over 13 amino acids. Per the germline V gene, CDR1 is LNHDA and CDR2 is SQIVND (reference sequence). After removal of 7 bases from V and 5 bases from J, the junction contained 7 bases not matched to a gene. In DNA form, the CDR3 reads TGTGCCAGTATGAACAGGGGATGGACTGAAGCTTTCTTT. Protein sequence: CASMNRGWTEAFF.

The chain uses TRBV28 and TRBJ1-1; D ambiguous. Trimming took off 3 bases at V and 3 bases at J, with 8 bases between the two ends. Germline CDR1 reads MDHEN; CDR2 reads SYDVKM. This CDR3 has 13 amino acids. Here the CDR3 reads CASSFGRDTEAFF. The CDR3 nucleotides read TGTGCCAGCAGTTTCGGGAGGGACACTGAAGCTTTCTTT. The complete variable domain, with remaining parts taken from reference TRBV28 and TRBJ1-1, reads DVKVTQSSRYLVKRTGEKVFLECVQDMDHENMFWYRQDPGLGLRLIYFSYDVKMKEKGDIPEGYSVSREKKERFSLILESASTNQTSMYLCASSFGRDTEAFFGQGTRLTVV.

V usage is TRBV7-6 and J usage is TRBJ1-2; D is unclear. The V gene lost 3 bases and the J gene lost 8 bases, with 7 bases spanning the gap. The germline gives CDR1 SGHVS, CDR2 FNYEAQ. The CDR3 sequence is 11 residues long. CDR3 protein: CASSFSHGYTF. The DNA for the CDR3 is TGTGCCAGCAGCTTCTCCCACGGCTACACCTTC. The variable domain in full, with the rest retrieved from reference TRBV7-6 and TRBJ1-2, is GAGVSQSPRYKVTKRGQDVALRCDPISGHVSLYWYRQALGQGPEFLTYFNYEAQQDKSGLPNDRFSAERPEGSISTLTIQRTEQRDSAMYRCASSFSHGYTFGSGTRLTVV.

The genes are TRBV9 and TRBJ1-1; D is uncertain. The CDR3 runs 18 residues. Trimming removed 4 bases at V and 0 bases at J, with 22 bases between. Germline assignment: CDR1 SGDLS and CDR2 YYNGEE. As DNA, the CDR3 is TGTGCCAGCAGCCCGAGGCCAGGAGACTATATTATGAACACTGAAGCTTTCTTT. Translation gives CASSPRPGDYIMNTEAFF.

This chain uses TRBV10-3 with TRBJ2-3; D might be TRBD2 (6 bases). Trimming removed 3 bases at V and 6 bases at J, with 13 bases between. Per germline, CDR1 ENHRY and CDR2 SYGVKD. This CDR3 region has 14 residues. The CDR3 bases are TGTGCCATCAGTGACGGAGGGAGCAGCGATACGCAGTATTTT. It is translated as CAISDGGSSDTQYF.

The chain links TRBV7-8 to TRBJ2-5, with D hard to call. V lost 5 bases to trimming and J lost 5 bases, with 12 bases between them. CDR1 and CDR2 from the germline V gene are SGHVS and FQNEAQ. The CDR3 has 13 amino acids. CDR3 region: CASSPGQRETQYF. The DNA of the CDR3 is TGTGCCAGCAGCCCCGGTCAGAGGGAGACCCAGTACTTC.

The chain has TRBV11-2 and TRBJ2-2, with D perhaps TRBD1 or TRBD2 (5 bases each). V was clipped by 5 bases and J by 6 bases, with 10 bases between them. CDR3 length: 13 amino acids. Germline V gene data show CDR1 as SGHAT and CDR2 as FQNNGV. The CDR3 spells CASSGDAPGELFF. The CDR3 nucleotides read TGTGCCAGCAGCGGGGACGCGCCCGGGGAGCTGTTTTTT.

This chain links TRBV5-1 with TRBJ2-7; TRBD2 matches 9 bases. The junction had 7 bases not matched to a gene; V was cut back by 4 bases and J by 2 bases. The CDR3 length is 15 residues. Looked up from germline, CDR1 is SGHRS and CDR2 is YFSETQ. The CDR3 loop reads CASSPGTSPTYEQYF. The CDR3 bases are TGCGCCAGCAGCCCCGGGACTAGCCCTACCTACGAGCAGTACTTC.